The TCR beta chain under discussion was sequenced for a study of neurological immune-mediated disorders. Overall study results and limits: The most TCR clonal expansion was seen in HTLV-1-associated myelopathy, and the least was seen in multiple sclerosis, which fell below healthy controls.

5'RACE with 10-nucleotide random UMIs produced the cDNA. TCRdb independently ran MiXCR on the 5' RACE reads; one entry per CDR3 protein. This sample has 39,000 or so distinct CDR3 sequences, with roughly 2.5% found just once. This clonotype was observed many times. Its specificity is not known. The germline V and J ends were trimmed by 3 bases and 0 bases, with 13 bases remaining between them. The CDR3 is 16 residues long. Germline assignment: CDR1 MNHEY and CDR2 SMNVEV (reference sequence). This receptor was identified in a man aged 25-40 years with multiple sclerosis. The chain uses TRBV27 and TRBJ2-3; D not certain. Sequencing input: PBMCs. The CDR3 here is CASSFSWGTSTDTQYF. CDR3 sequence (DNA): TGTGCCAGCAGTTTTTCATGGGGTACTAGCACAGATACGCAGTATTTT.